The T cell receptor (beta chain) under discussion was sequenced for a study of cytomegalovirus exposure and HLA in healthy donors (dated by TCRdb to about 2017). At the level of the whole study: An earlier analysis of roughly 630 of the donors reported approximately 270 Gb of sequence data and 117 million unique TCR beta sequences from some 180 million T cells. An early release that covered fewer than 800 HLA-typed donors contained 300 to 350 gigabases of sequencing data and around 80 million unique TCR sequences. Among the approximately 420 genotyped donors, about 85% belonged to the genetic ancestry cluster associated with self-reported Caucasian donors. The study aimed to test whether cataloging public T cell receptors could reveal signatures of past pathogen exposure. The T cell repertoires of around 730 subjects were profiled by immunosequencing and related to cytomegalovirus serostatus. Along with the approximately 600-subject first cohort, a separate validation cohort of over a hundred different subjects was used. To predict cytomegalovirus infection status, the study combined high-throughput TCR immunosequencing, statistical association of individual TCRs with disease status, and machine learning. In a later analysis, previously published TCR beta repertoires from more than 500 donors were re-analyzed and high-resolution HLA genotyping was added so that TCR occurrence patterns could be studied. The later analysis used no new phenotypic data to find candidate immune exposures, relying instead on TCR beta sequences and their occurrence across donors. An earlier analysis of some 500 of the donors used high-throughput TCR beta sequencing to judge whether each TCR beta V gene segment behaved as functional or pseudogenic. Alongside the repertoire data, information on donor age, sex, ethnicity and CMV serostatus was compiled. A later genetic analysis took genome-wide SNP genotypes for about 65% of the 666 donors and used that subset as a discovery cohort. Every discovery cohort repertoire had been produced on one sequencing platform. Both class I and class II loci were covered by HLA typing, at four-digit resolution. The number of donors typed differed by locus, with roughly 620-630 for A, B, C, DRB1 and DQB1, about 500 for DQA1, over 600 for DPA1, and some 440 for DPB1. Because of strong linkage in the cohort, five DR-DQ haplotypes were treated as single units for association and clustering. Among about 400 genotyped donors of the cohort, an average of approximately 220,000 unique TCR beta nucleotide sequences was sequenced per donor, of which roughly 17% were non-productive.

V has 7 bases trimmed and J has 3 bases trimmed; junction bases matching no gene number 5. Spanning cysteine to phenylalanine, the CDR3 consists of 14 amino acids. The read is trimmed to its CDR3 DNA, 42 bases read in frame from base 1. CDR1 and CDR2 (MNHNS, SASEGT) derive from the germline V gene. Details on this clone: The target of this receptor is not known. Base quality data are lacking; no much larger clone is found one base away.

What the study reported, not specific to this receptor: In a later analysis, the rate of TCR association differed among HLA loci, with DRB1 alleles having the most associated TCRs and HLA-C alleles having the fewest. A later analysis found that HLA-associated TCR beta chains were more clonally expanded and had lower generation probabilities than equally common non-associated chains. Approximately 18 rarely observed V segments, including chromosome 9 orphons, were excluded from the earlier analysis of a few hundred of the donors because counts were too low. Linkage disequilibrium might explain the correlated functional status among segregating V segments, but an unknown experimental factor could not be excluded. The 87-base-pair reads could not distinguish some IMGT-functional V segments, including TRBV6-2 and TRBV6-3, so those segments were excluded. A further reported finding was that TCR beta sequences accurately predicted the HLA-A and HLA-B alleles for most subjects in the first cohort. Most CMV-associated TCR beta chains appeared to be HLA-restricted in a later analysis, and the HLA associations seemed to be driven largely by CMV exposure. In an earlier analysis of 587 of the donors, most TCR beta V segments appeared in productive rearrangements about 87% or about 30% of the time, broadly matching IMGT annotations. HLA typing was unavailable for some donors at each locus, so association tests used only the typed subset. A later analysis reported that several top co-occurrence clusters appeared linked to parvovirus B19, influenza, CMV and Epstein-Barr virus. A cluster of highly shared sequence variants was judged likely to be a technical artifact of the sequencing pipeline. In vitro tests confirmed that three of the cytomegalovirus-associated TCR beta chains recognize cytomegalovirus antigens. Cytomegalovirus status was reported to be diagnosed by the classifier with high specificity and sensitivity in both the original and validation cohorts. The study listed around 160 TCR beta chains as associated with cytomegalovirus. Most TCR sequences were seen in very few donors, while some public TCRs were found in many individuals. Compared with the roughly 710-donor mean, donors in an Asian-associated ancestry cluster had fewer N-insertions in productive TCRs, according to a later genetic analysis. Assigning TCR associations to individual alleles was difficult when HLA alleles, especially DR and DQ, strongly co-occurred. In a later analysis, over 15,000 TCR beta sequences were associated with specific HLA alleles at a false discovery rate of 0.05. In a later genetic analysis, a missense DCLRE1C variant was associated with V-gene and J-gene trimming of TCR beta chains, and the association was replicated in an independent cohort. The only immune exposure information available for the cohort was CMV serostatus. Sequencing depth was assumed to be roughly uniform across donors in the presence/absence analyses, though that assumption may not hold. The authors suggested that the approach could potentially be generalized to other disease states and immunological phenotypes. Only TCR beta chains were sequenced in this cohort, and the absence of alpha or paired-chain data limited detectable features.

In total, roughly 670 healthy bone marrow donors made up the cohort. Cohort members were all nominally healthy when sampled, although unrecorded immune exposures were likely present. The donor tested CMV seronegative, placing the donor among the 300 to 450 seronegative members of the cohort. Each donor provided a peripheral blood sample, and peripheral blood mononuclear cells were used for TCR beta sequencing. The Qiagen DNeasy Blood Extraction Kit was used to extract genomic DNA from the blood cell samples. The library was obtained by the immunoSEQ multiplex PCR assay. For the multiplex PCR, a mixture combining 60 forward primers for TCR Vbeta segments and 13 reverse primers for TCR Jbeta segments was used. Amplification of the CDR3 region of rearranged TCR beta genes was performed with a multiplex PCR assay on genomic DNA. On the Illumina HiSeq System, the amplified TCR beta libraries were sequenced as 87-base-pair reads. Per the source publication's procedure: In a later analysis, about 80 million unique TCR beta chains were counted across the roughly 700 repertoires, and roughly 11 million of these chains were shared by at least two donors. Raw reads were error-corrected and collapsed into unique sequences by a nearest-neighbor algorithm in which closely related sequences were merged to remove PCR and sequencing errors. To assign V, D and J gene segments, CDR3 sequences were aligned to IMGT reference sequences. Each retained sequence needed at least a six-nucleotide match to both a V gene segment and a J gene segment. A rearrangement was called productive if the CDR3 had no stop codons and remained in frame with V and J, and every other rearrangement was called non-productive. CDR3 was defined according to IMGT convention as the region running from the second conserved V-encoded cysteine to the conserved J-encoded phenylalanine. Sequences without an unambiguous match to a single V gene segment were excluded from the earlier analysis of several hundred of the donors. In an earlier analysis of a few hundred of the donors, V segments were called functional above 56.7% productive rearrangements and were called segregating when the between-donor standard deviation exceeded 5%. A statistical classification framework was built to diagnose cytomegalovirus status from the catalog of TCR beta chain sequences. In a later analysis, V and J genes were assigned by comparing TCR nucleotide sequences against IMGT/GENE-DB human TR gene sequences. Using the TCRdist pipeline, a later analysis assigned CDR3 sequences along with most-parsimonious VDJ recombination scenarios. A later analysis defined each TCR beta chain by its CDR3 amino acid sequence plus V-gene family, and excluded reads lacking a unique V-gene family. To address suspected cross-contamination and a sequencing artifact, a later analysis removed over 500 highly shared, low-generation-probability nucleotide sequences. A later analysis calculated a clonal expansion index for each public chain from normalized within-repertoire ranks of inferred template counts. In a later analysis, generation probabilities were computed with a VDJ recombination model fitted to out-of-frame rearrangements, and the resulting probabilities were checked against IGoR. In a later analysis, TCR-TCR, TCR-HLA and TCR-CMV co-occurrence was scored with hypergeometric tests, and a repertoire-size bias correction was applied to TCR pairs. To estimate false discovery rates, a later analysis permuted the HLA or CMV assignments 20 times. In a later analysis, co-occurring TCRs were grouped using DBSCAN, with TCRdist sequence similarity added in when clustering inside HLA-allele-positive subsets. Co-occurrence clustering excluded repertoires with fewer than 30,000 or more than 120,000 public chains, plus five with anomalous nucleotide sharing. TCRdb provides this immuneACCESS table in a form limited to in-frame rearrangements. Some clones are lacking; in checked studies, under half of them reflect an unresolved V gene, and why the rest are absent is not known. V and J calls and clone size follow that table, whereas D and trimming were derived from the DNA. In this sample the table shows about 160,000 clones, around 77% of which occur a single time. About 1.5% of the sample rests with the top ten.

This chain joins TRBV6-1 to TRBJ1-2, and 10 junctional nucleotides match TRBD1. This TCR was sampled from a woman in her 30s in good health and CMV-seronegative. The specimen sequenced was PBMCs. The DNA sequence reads TGTGCCAGCACCAGGGACAGGGGAGACTATGGCTACACCTTC. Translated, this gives CASTRDRGDYGYTF.